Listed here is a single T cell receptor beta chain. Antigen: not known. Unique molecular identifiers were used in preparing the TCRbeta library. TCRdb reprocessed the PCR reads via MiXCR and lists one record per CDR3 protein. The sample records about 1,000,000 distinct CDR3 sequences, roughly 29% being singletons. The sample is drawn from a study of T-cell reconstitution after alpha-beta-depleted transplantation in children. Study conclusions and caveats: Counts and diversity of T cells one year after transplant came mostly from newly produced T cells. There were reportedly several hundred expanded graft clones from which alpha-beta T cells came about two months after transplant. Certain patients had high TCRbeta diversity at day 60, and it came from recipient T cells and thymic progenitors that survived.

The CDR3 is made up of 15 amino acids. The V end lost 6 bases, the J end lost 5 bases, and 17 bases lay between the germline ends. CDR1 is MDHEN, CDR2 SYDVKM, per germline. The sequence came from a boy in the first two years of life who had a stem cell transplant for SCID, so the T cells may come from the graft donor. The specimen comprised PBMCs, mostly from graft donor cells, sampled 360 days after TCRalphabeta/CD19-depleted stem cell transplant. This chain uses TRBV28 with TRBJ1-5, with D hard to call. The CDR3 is CASRARSANHQPQHF. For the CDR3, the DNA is TGTGCCAGCAGGGCCAGGTCGGCAAACCATCAGCCCCAGCATTTT. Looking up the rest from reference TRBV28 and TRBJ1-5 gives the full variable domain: DVKVTQSSRYLVKRTGEKVFLECVQDMDHENMFWYRQDPGLGLRLIYFSYDVKMKEKGDIPEGYSVSREKKERFSLILESASTNQTSMYLCASRARSANHQPQHFGDGTRLSIL.